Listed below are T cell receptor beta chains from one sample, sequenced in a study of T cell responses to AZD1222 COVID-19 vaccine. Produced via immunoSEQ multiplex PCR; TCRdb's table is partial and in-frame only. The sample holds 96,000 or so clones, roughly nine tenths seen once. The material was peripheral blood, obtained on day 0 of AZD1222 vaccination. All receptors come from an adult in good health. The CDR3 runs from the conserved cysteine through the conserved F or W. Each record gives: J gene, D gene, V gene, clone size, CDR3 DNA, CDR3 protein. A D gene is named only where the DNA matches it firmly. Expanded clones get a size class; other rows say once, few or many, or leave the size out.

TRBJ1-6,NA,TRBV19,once,TGTGCCAGTAGTATTTGGGGGAGTCGTATGGATAATTCACCCCTCCACTTT,CASSIWGSRMDNSPLHF
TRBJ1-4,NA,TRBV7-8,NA,TGTGCCAGCAGCTTCCAAGGAGCCGATGCAAAACTGTTTTTT,CASSFQGADAKLFF
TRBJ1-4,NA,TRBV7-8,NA,TGTGCCAGCAGCTTAGGGGGAATTACAGGAATAAATGAAAAACTGTTTTTT,CASSLGGITGINEKLFF
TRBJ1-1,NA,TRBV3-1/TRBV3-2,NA,TGTGCCAGCAGCCAAGGCAGGCACACTGAAGCTTTCTTT,CASSQGRHTEAFF
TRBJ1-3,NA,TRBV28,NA,TGTGCCAGCAGTTTATTCCAGGTCCGGGAAGCTGGAAACACCATATATTTT,CASSLFQVREAGNTIYF
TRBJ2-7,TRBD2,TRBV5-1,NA,TGCGCCAGCAGCTTGGCTAGCGGGGCAACCTACGAGCAGTACTTC,CASSLASGATYEQYF
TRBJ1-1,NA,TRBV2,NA,TGTGCCAGCAGTGAAGCGGCAGGGAGGTATGAAGCTTTCTTT,CASSEAAGRYEAFF
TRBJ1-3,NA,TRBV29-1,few,TGCAGCGTTGCTGTGGCAGCTGCCTCTGGAAACACCATATATTTT,CSVAVAAASGNTIYF
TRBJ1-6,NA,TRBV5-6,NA,TGTGCCAGCAGCTTGGGCCGTCTCGAGATTGGTAATTCACCCCTCCACTTT,CASSLGRLEIGNSPLHF
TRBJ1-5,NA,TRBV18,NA,TGTGCCAGCTCCGACGATGGGGGGCCCCAGCATTTT,CASSDDGGPQHF
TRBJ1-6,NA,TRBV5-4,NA,TGTGCCAGCAGCTCGGGAGGGGGGACGGATAATTCACCCCTCCACTTT,CASSSGGGTDNSPLHF
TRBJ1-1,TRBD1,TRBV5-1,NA,TGCGCCAGCAGCTCGGACAGGGCGACTGAAGCTTTCTTT,CASSSDRATEAFF
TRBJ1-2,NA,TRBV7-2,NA,TGTGCCAGCAGCTTTCAGGCTCCAGGGTCGGGCTACACCTTC,CASSFQAPGSGYTF
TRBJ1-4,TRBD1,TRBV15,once,TGTGCCACCAGCCCAAGCAGGGGGTCTAATGAAAAACTGTTTTTT,CATSPSRGSNEKLFF
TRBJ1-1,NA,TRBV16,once,TGTGCCAGCAGCCGGATGCCAGGGAGTTTAGCTTTCTTT,CASSRMPGSLAFF
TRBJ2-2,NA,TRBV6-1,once,TGTGCCAGCAGTGAGAGGCAGCCGGTTACCGGGGAGCTGTTTTTT,CASSERQPVTGELFF